This is a list of T cell receptor beta chains from one sample in a study of T cells after yellow fever vaccination. TCRdb re-called the 5' RACE reads through MiXCR, storing one row per CDR3 protein. This table holds approximately 170,000 distinct CDR3 sequences, 8% to 13% found once. Sequences were derived from CD8+ T cells sorted from PBMCs, sampled 15 days after the yellow fever booster vaccination. Receptor source: a young man who received the YFV17D yellow fever vaccine. Both conserved end residues are part of each CDR3. D genes are given only for firm matches. A clone size is listed for some rows: how often the clone was seen (once, few, many), or a class if it is expanded.

TRBJ2-5,NA,few,TRBV12-5,CASGLFEGPEETQYF,TGTGCTAGTGGTTTGTTCGAGGGTCCCGAGGAGACCCAGTACTTC
TRBJ2-3,TRBD2,few,TRBV6-5,CASSLLAGGSLTDTQYF,TGTGCCAGCAGTCTCCTGGCGGGGGGATCATTAACAGATACGCAGTATTTT
TRBJ1-1,NA,few,TRBV14,CASSQERATEAFF,TGTGCCAGCAGCCAAGAAAGGGCTACTGAAGCTTTCTTT
TRBJ2-1,NA,NA,TRBV7-6,CASSFGVRNEQFF,TGTGCCAGCAGCTTCGGGGTCCGGAATGAGCAGTTCTTC
TRBJ2-2,NA,NA,TRBV7-2,CACSPLGDSGTGELFF,TGTGCCTGCAGCCCTCTTGGGGATTCAGGCACCGGGGAGCTGTTTTTT
TRBJ1-1,NA,few,TRBV5-6,CASSFWVLSTEAFF,TGTGCCAGCAGCTTCTGGGTCTTATCCACTGAAGCTTTCTTT
TRBJ2-3,TRBD1,few,TRBV29-1,CSVNPGTGGTDTQYF,TGCAGCGTCAACCCCGGGACAGGGGGCACAGATACGCAGTATTTT
TRBJ2-2,TRBD2,NA,TRBV7-6,CASSLELAGASPGELFF,TGTGCCAGCAGCTTGGAACTAGCGGGGGCCTCCCCCGGGGAGCTGTTTTTT
TRBJ2-3,TRBD2,NA,TRBV20-1,CSARETSGVVDTQYF,TGCAGTGCTAGAGAAACTAGCGGGGTCGTAGATACGCAGTATTTT
TRBJ1-3,NA,NA,TRBV7-2,CASSFPGEVGNTIYF,TGTGCCAGCAGCTTCCCGGGGGAGGTTGGAAACACCATATATTTT
TRBJ2-7,NA,few,TRBV7-6,CASRVGGDSSYEQYF,TGTGCCAGCAGGGTAGGGGGGGACAGCTCCTACGAGCAGTACTTC
TRBJ2-7,NA,many,TRBV10-2,CASGLNEIEQYF,TGCGCCAGCGGGTTAAATGAGATTGAGCAGTACTTC
TRBJ1-2,NA,NA,TRBV7-9,CASSFLAYGYTF,TGTGCCAGCAGCTTTCTCGCCTATGGCTACACCTTC